The 25 T cell receptor beta chains below come from one sample, sequenced in a study of T cells in Graves' hyperthyroidism and ophthalmopathy. RNA transcripts gave rise to amplified TCR beta CDR3 regions. Carried out on the TCR CDR3, a first-round RT-PCR used the HTBI primer set. One entry per CDR3 protein results from TCRdb running MiXCR on the multiplex PCR reads. The sample comprises some 600,000 distinct CDR3 sequences, 46% of which are singletons, and roughly 8.2% rests with the top ten. The sequenced material came from peripheral blood or thyroid tissue (not recorded which). The receptor set was obtained from a woman under 30 with Graves' hyperthyroidism.

The CDR3 region is CSILTGAQETQYF. CDR3 nucleotide sequence: TGCAGCATCCTGACAGGGGCTCAAGAGACCCAGTACTTC. The chain links TRBV29-1 to TRBJ2-5, with 8 bases fitting TRBD1. In germline, CDR1 is SQVTM, CDR2 ANQGSEA. There are 13 residues in the CDR3. The J segment lost 2 bases and the V segment lost 8 bases, leaving 7 bases of the junction unmatched.

In this sample, this clonotype turned up many times. CDR3 protein: CSVEGISRRTEAFF. In nucleotides, the CDR3 is TGCAGCGTTGAAGGCATAAGTCGGCGGACTGAAGCTTTCTTT. This chain uses TRBV29-1 with TRBJ1-1; D remains ambiguous. The V gene's germline CDR1 is SQVTM and CDR2 ANQGSEA. Trimming left V 1 base short and J 5 bases short, with 14 bases between. This CDR3 is built from 14 residues.

This clonotype was seen repeatedly, ten times or more. The rearrangement uses TRBV20-1 and TRBJ2-5, with 8 bases that match TRBD1. The CDR3 has 13 residues. The germline CDR1 and CDR2 sequences are DFQATT and SNEGSKA (reference sequence). J gave up 2 bases and V 1 base, and 0 bases lay outside the gene matches. The CDR3 loop is CSARGTGQETQYF. CDR3 DNA: TGCAGTGCTAGAGGGACAGGGCAAGAGACCCAGTACTTC.

The chain joins TRBV19 to TRBJ2-7, with a weak D call TRBD2 (6 bases). The CDR3 has 15 residues. The V end lost 4 bases, the J end lost 0 bases, and 13 bases lay between the germline ends. In germline, CDR1 is LNHDA, CDR2 SQIVND (reference sequence). CDR3 sequence reads: CASSSPSESSYEQYF. DNA of the CDR3: TGTGCCAGTAGTAGCCCTAGCGAGAGCTCCTACGAGCAGTACTTC.

V is TRBV10-3 and J is TRBJ1-2; D is uncertain. Germline loops: CDR1 ENHRY, CDR2 SYGVKD. CDR3 length equals 12 residues. Trimming pared 2 bases from V and 6 bases from J, leaving 7 bases between. CDR3 amino acids: CAISEPKDGYTF. Here the CDR3 DNA reads TGTGCCATCAGTGAGCCGAAGGATGGCTACACCTTC.

This clonotype has a count of ten or more. The V call is TRBV2, the J call TRBJ1-1, with D possibly being TRBD1 (5 bases). Trimming took 11 bases from V and 0 from J, leaving 10 bases between them. The CDR3 is made up of 12 amino acids. Germline V gene data show CDR1 as SNHLY and CDR2 as FYNNEI. The DNA of the CDR3 is TGTGCCGGCACCAGGGTGAACACTGAAGCTTTCTTT. Its translation: CAGTRVNTEAFF.

There are a few counts of this clonotype. This sequence joins TRBV19 and TRBJ1-2; D not certain. Between the trimmed V and J ends, which lost 5 bases and 4 bases, there was a span of 17 bases. CDR3 length: 15 residues. CDR1 LNHDA and CDR2 SQIVND come from the germline V gene (reference sequence). The CDR3 loop is CASSPLVGGGYGYTF. CDR3 nucleotide sequence: TGTGCCAGTAGTCCCCTGGTGGGAGGTGGCTATGGCTACACCTTC.

To note about this clonotype: A read error may produce the germline difference seen at one junction end. The chain employs TRBV25-1 and TRBJ2-7; D is ambiguous. Germline V CDR1 and CDR2: MGHDK, SYGVNS. The CDR3 covers 14 residues. This CDR3 is CASSWGRSGYEQYF. In DNA, the CDR3 is TGTGCCAGCAGTTGGGGAAGATCCGGCTACGAGCAGTACTTT.

CDR3 bases: TGTGCCAGCAGCATATCGACAGGGGATCGCGAGCAGTACTTC. This gives the protein CASSISTGDREQYF. The rearrangement links TRBV7-2 to TRBJ2-7; TRBD1 matches at 8 bases. The ends lost 5 bases at V and 6 bases at J; junction bases unmatched: 9. The CDR3 runs to 14 residues. Germline CDR1 SGHTA, CDR2 FQGNSA.

The rearrangement joins TRBV10-3 to TRBJ1-5; no reliable D call. The V end lost 3 bases, the J end lost 2 bases, and 5 bases lay between the germline ends. From germline, CDR1 is ENHRY and CDR2 SYGVKD. There are 13 residues in the CDR3. For the CDR3, the DNA is TGTGCCATCAGTGACAGAGGCAATCAGCCCCAGCATTTT. It yields the protein CAISDRGNQPQHF.

This clonotype has just a few counts. The J gene is TRBJ1-3, the V gene TRBV20-1, with 10 bases that match TRBD1. The CDR3 totals 15 residues. CDR1 and CDR2 from the germline V gene are DFQATT and SNEGSKA (reference sequence). Losses at the gene ends were 2 bases for V and 5 bases for J; bases not matched to a gene: 6. The CDR3: CSARRQGARRNTIYF. The CDR3 DNA reads as TGCAGTGCTAGAAGACAGGGGGCGCGCAGAAACACCATATATTTT.

CDR3 in amino acids: CASSYTGEGGTEAFF. The DNA for the CDR3 is TGTGCCAGCAGTTACACAGGGGAGGGTGGCACTGAAGCTTTCTTT. The rearrangement joins TRBV2 to TRBJ1-1, with TRBD1 matching over 7 bases. CDR1 is SNHLY, CDR2 FYNNEI, per germline. The CDR3 consists of 15 residues. The trim removed 5 bases at V and 4 bases at J, leaving 10 bases unmatched.

The chain joins TRBV5-1 to TRBJ2-2; D remains unclear. Germline CDR1 SGHRS, CDR2 YFSETQ. Trimming stripped 4 bases from V and 1 base from J, with 8 bases between. CDR3 length: 14 amino acids. CDR3 sequence reads: CASSPGGNTGELFF. CDR3 sequence (DNA): TGCGCCAGCAGCCCTGGCGGGAACACCGGGGAGCTGTTTTTT.

This chain connects TRBV2 to TRBJ1-4; D is ambiguous. V lost 1 base, J lost 11 bases, and 8 bases lay in between. The CDR3 is 12 residues long. Germline CDR1 SNHLY, CDR2 FYNNEI. The CDR3 reads CASSEEVGKLFF. The DNA for the CDR3 is TGTGCCAGCAGTGAAGAGGTGGGGAAACTGTTTTTT.

This clonotype was counted only a few times. Written as DNA, the CDR3 is TGTGCCAGCAGAGGACTACTGAACACCGGGGAGCTGTTTTTT. This gives the protein CASRGLLNTGELFF. The chain recombines TRBV2 with TRBJ2-2; possibly TRBD2 for D (6 bases). V dropped 6 bases and J dropped 1 base, with 9 bases sitting between them. The CDR3 runs 14 residues. CDR1 and CDR2 from the germline V gene are SNHLY and FYNNEI.

The chain has TRBV25-1 and TRBJ1-6; 8 bases match TRBD1. V shed 0 bases, J shed 10 bases, and the junction held 5 bases outside the gene matches. Germline V gene data show CDR1 as MGHDK and CDR2 as SYGVNS. This CDR3 has 15 residues. In DNA form, the CDR3 reads TGTGCCAGCAGTGAATATCAGGGGGCAGGATCACCCCTCCACTTT. Protein sequence: CASSEYQGAGSPLHF.

This clonotype was counted many times. The rearrangement uses TRBV7-2 and TRBJ1-1; D uncertain. CDR3 length: 12 amino acids. Germline CDR1 and CDR2: SGHTA and FQGNSA. V shed 2 bases and J shed 6 bases, with 7 bases lying between them. Here the CDR3 DNA reads TGTGCCAGCAGCTTAAACGGGGCTGAAGCTTTCTTT. The encoded protein is CASSLNGAEAFF. The full variable domain, in which reference TRBV7-2 and TRBJ1-1 provide the parts outside the CDR3, is GAGVSQSPSNKVTEKGKDVELRCDPISGHTALYWYRQSLGQGLEFLIYFQGNSAPDKSGLPSDRFSAERTGGSVSTLTIQRTQQEDSAVYLCASSLNGAEAFFGQGTRLTVV.

V and J are TRBV19 and TRBJ1-2, with D uncertain. CDR1 LNHDA and CDR2 SQIVND come from the germline V gene (reference sequence). The CDR3 extends over 13 amino acids. Trimming removed 11 bases from V and 8 bases from J, with 21 bases in between. CDR3 bases: TGTGCCTGGAGTGATAACCTGCGGGGAGGCTACACCTTC. It specifies CAWSDNLRGGYTF.

This sequence joins TRBV6-5 and TRBJ1-3; D is uncertain. V shed 3 bases and J shed 5 bases, with 11 bases lying between them. The CDR3 runs to 14 residues. The germline V gene encodes CDR1 MNHEY and CDR2 SVGAGI. The CDR3 spells CASSYSAPRNTIYF. The DNA for the CDR3 is TGTGCCAGCAGTTATTCGGCGCCCCGAAACACCATATATTTT.

This clonotype was seen ten or more times. The V call is TRBV7-9, the J call TRBJ2-7, with D possibly matching TRBD2 (6 bases). V gave up 10 bases and J gave up 2 bases, with 12 bases separating them. Germline CDR1 and CDR2: SEHNR and FQNEAQ (reference sequence). This CDR3 spans 12 amino acids. CDR3 region: CATRLGPYEQYF. CDR3 nucleotide sequence: TGTGCCACCAGACTAGGACCCTACGAGCAGTACTTC.

This clonotype was picked up one time. V gene TRBV15 combines with J gene TRBJ1-1; unclear D gene. The germline CDR1 and CDR2 sequences are LNHNV and YYDKDF (reference sequence). The CDR3 is 15 residues long. V gave up 10 bases and J gave up 1 base, with 19 bases separating them. The CDR3, as DNA: TGTGCCAGCAGTTTAGATATACCTCGGAACACTGAAGCTTTCTTT. This translates into CASSLDIPRNTEAFF.

Regarding this clonotype: The conserved final phenylalanine or tryptophan is absent from the CDR3, which likely points to a read error. The V and J genes are TRBV25-1 and TRBJ1-2; 9 positions agree with TRBD1. Germline CDR1 reads MGHDK; CDR2 reads SYGVNS. CDR3 size: 14 residues. The ends lost 5 bases at V and 6 bases at J; junction bases unmatched: 7. The CDR3 DNA reads TGTGCCAGCAGTTTCGGGACAGGGCTCGATGGCTACACCCTC. Its translation is CASSFGTGLDGYTL.

This clonotype occurred many times. The V gene is TRBV15, the J gene TRBJ1-1; 8 bases are a match to TRBD1. This CDR3 spans 16 amino acids. Unmatched junction bases numbered 8, after V lost 5 bases and J lost 0 bases. Germline CDR1 reads LNHNV; CDR2 reads YYDKDF (reference sequence). CDR3 residues: CATSDPRTGLNTEAFF. The CDR3, as DNA: TGTGCCACCAGCGACCCTAGGACAGGGCTGAACACTGAAGCTTTCTTT.

The chain employs TRBV7-8 and TRBJ1-2, with no clear D. This CDR3 contains 14 residues. The V gene's germline CDR1 is SGHVS and CDR2 FQNEAQ. Trimming shortened V by 0 bases and J by 4 bases, and 9 bases separated the two germline ends. CDR3 nucleotide sequence: TGTGCCAGCAGCTTAGCGAAAGATTCCTATGGCTACACCTTC. Encoded protein: CASSLAKDSYGYTF.

This clonotype was seen repeatedly, ten times or more. V and J are TRBV29-1 and TRBJ1-5; 8 bases are shared with TRBD1. V was clipped by 5 bases and J by 4 bases; unmatched bases: 4. Per germline, CDR1 SQVTM and CDR2 ANQGSEA. The CDR3 loop spans 13 amino acids. CDR3: CSVRTGWNQPQHF. The CDR3 nucleotides read TGCAGCGTTCGGACAGGGTGGAATCAGCCCCAGCATTTT.